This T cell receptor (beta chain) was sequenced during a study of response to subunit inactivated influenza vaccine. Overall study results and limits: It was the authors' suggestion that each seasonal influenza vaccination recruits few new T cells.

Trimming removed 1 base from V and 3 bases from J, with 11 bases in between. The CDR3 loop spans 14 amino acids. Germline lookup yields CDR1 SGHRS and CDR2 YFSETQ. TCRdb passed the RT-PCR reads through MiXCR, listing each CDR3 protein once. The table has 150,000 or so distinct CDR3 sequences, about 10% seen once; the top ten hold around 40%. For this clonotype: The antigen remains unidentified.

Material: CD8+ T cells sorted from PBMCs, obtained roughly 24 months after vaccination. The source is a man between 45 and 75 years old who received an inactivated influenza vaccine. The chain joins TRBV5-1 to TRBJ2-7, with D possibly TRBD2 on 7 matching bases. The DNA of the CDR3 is TGCGCCAGCAGCTTGATAGGGGGGGACTACGAGCAGTACTTC. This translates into CASSLIGGDYEQYF.